These 20 T cell receptor beta chains were all obtained from the same sample, sequenced in a study of T cell responses to AZD1222 COVID-19 vaccine. TCRdb's table, derived via immunoSEQ multiplex PCR, lists solely in-frame clones and lacks some. The table records about 110,000 clones, roughly 88% of them present only once. The specimen was peripheral blood, collected on day 0 of MenACWY control vaccination. These TCRs come from an adult in good health.

This chain connects TRBV7-2 to TRBJ2-5; tentatively, D is TRBD1 or TRBD2 (5 bases each). V lost 3 bases to trimming and J lost 5 bases, with 13 bases between them. Germline V lookup: CDR1 SGHTA, CDR2 FQGNSA. The CDR3 has 14 amino acids. The CDR3 DNA is TGTGCCAGCAGCTTTCAGTGGGGCGGGGAGACCCAGTACTTC. This translates into CASSFQWGGETQYF.

This rearrangement joins TRBV12-3 or TRBV12-4 to TRBJ1-2; no clear D gene. The V end was cut by 3 bases, the J end by 6 bases, with 11 bases between. This CDR3 has 13 amino acids. CDR3 residues: CASSFSDVNGYTF. As DNA, the CDR3 is TGTGCCAGCAGTTTCAGCGATGTCAATGGCTACACCTTC.

The chain employs TRBV28 and TRBJ2-7; perhaps D is TRBD1 or TRBD2 (6 bases each). The CDR3 runs to 14 residues. V lost 6 bases, J lost 2 bases, and 14 bases lay in between. CDR1 is MDHEN, CDR2 SYDVKM, per germline. Here the CDR3 DNA reads TGTGCCAGCAGATGGGGGGCAGCAACCTACGAGCAGTACTTC. This sequence encodes CASRWGAATYEQYF.

This sequence joins TRBV28 and TRBJ2-2, with 8 bases that match TRBD2. This CDR3 comprises 15 residues. From germline, CDR1 is MDHEN and CDR2 SYDVKM. The ends lost 5 bases at V and 6 bases at J; junction bases unmatched: 8. Here the CDR3 reads CASSPPREGAGELFF. Written as DNA, the CDR3 is TGTGCCAGCAGTCCCCCCCGGGAGGGGGCCGGGGAGCTGTTTTTT.

The chain is built from TRBV20-1 and TRBJ2-1; 14 nucleotides align to TRBD2. The germline CDR1 and CDR2 sequences are DFQATT and SNEGSKA (reference sequence). V was pared by 3 bases and J by 15 bases, with 10 bases of the junction left unmatched. The CDR3 is 14 residues long. Here the CDR3 reads CSASKGLAGVSPFF. In nucleotides, the CDR3 is TGCAGTGCTAGTAAGGGACTAGCGGGAGTTTCGCCGTTCTTC.

J is TRBJ2-5 and V is TRBV7-2, with D unclear. V lost 0 bases and J 7 bases, leaving 12 bases between the germline ends. CDR1 SGHTA and CDR2 FQGNSA come from the germline V gene. The CDR3 has 14 residues. The CDR3 DNA is TGTGCCAGCAGCTTAGCGAGACGGGTGGTGACCCAGTACTTC. As protein: CASSLARRVVTQYF.

The genes are TRBV19 and TRBJ1-2, with 8 positions matching TRBD1. CDR1 is LNHDA and CDR2 is SQIVND in the germline V gene (reference sequence). The CDR3 consists of 17 residues. Germline trimming cut 3 bases from V and 3 bases from J; bases unmatched to any gene: 12. The CDR3 here is CASSIPGQGALHYGYTF. The CDR3 nucleotides read TGTGCCAGTAGTATTCCTGGACAGGGCGCCCTTCACTATGGCTACACCTTC.

The V and J genes are TRBV9 and TRBJ1-1; D is uncertain. V shed 0 bases and J shed 2 bases, with 11 bases lying between them. The CDR3 runs 15 residues. CDR1 is SGDLS, CDR2 YYNGEE, per germline. The CDR3 is CASSVVAVPNTEAFF. Written as DNA, the CDR3 is TGTGCCAGCAGCGTAGTGGCAGTTCCCAACACTGAAGCTTTCTTT.

This chain links TRBV2 with TRBJ2-1; D possibly corresponds to TRBD1 (5 bases). CDR3 length: 14 amino acids. The V end was cut by 5 bases, the J end by 5 bases, with 13 bases between. CDR1 and CDR2 from the germline V gene are SNHLY and FYNNEI. The CDR3 here is CASSTWGTHNEQFF. Written as DNA, the CDR3 is TGTGCCAGCAGTACCTGGGGCACCCACAATGAGCAGTTCTTC.

The chain is built from TRBV27 and TRBJ2-7; D might be TRBD1 or TRBD2, each matching 5 bases. Germline V gene lookup returns CDR1 MNHEY and CDR2 SMNVEV (reference sequence). V lost 4 bases and J lost 0, with 13 bases in between. The CDR3 runs 15 residues. The CDR3 sequence: CASSSLGTYSYEQYF. CDR3 nucleotide sequence: TGTGCCAGCAGTTCCCTGGGGACGTACTCCTACGAGCAGTACTTC.

The chain carries TRBV7-2 and TRBJ2-7; TRBD1 matches 10 bases. The CDR3 runs to 15 residues. Germline CDR1 reads SGHTA; CDR2 reads FQGNSA. V shed 5 bases and J 4 bases; nucleotides not matched to a gene: 8. The DNA of the CDR3 is TGTGCCAGCAGCGGTGGGACAGGGGCTCGGTACGAGCAGTACTTC. It encodes CASSGGTGARYEQYF. Supplemented by reference TRBV7-2 and TRBJ2-7, the full variable domain reads GAGVSQSPSNKVTEKGKDVELRCDPISGHTALYWYRQSLGQGLEFLIYFQGNSAPDKSGLPSDRFSAERTGGSVSTLTIQRTQQEDSAVYLCASSGGTGARYEQYFGPGTRLTVT.

CDR3 coding DNA: TGCAGCGCTCCTGTGTGGGACCGGGACAGCTCTAACTATGGCTACACCTTC. As protein: CSAPVWDRDSSNYGYTF. The J gene is TRBJ1-2, the V gene TRBV29-1, with TRBD1 matching 7 bases. With V trimmed by 7 bases and J by 0 bases, 17 bases remained unmatched. Germline CDR1 is SQVTM and CDR2 is ANQGSEA. This CDR3 contains 17 residues. Full variable domain (remainder filled in from reference TRBV29-1 and TRBJ1-2): SAVISQKPSRDICQRGTSLTIQCQVDSQVTMMFWYRQQPGQSLTLIATANQGSEATYESGFVIDKFPISRPNLTFSTLTVSNMSPEDSSIYLCSAPVWDRDSSNYGYTFGSGTRLTVV.

This chain uses TRBV10-3 with TRBJ1-1; the D gene is possibly TRBD1 (6 bases). This CDR3 comprises 11 residues. The V end was cut by 6 bases, the J end by 10 bases, with 12 bases between. Per the germline V gene, CDR1 is ENHRY and CDR2 is SYGVKD. CDR3 protein: CAISEQGTAFF. The DNA of the CDR3 is TGTGCCATCAGCGAACAGGGAACAGCTTTCTTT.

This chain links TRBV28 with TRBJ2-7; D unresolved. V was clipped by 2 bases and J by 3 bases, with 14 bases between them. The CDR3 totals 15 residues. Germline V gene data show CDR1 as MDHEN and CDR2 as SYDVKM. The CDR3 spells CASSLGNSRYYEQYF. Here the CDR3 DNA reads TGTGCCAGCAGTTTAGGGAATTCGAGGTACTACGAGCAGTACTTC.

This CDR3 is CASSLAGGGNIQYF. CDR3 in DNA: TGTGCCAGCAGCTTGGCCGGGGGGGGGAACATTCAGTACTTC. The V call is TRBV5-4, the J call TRBJ2-4; 8 bases fit TRBD2. The CDR3 sequence is 14 residues long. V dropped 0 bases and J dropped 7; count of bases not matched to a gene: 3. Germline V gives CDR1 SGHNT, CDR2 YYREEE (reference sequence). Based on the CDR3 plus reference TRBV5-4 and TRBJ2-4, the full variable domain is ETGVTQSPTHLIKTRGQQVTLRCSSQSGHNTVSWYQQALGQGPQFIFQYYREEENGRGNFPPRFSGLQFPNYSSELNVNALELDDSALYLCASSLAGGGNIQYFGAGTRLSVL.

The DNA of the CDR3 is TGTGCCAGCAGTTACTCTTTGTCAAATCAGCCCCAGCATTTT. It translates to CASSYSLSNQPQHF. The chain employs TRBV6-2 or TRBV6-3 and TRBJ1-5, with D hard to call. V was shortened by 0 bases and J by 4 bases, with 7 bases between the two germline ends. Germline V gene lookup returns CDR1 MNHEY and CDR2 SVGEGT. The CDR3 covers 14 residues.

The genes are TRBV11-3 and TRBJ2-2; D unclear. Germline values: CDR1 SGHNT, CDR2 YENEEA. V shed 1 base and J shed 2 bases, with 5 bases lying between them. The CDR3 sequence is 14 residues long. The CDR3 loop is CASSLGTNTGELFF. The DNA for the CDR3 is TGTGCCAGCAGCTTAGGGACCAACACCGGGGAGCTGTTTTTT. The entire variable domain, with the rest obtained from reference TRBV11-3 and TRBJ2-2, is as follows: EAGVVQSPRYKIIEKKQPVAFWCNPISGHNTLYWYLQNLGQGPELLIRYENEEAVDDSQLPKDRFSAERLKGVDSTLKIQPAELGDSAVYLCASSLGTNTGELFFGEGSRLTVL.

The V gene is TRBV2, the J gene TRBJ1-5; TRBD1 matches 9 bases. Germline assignment: CDR1 SNHLY and CDR2 FYNNEI. With 4 bases clipped from V and 2 bases from J, the junction kept 3 bases outside the gene matches. The CDR3 has 15 residues. The CDR3 loop reads CASSVGDRGNQPQHF. CDR3 coding DNA: TGTGCCAGCAGTGTTGGGGACAGGGGCAATCAGCCCCAGCATTTT.

The chain carries TRBV20-1 and TRBJ2-5; 7 nucleotides agree with TRBD1. From germline, CDR1 is DFQATT and CDR2 SNEGSKA (reference sequence). The CDR3 sequence is 15 residues long. The V gene end was trimmed by 3 bases and the J gene end by 2 bases; junction bases not matched to a gene: 9. This CDR3 reads CSASRGGWRQETQYF. The CDR3 DNA reads as TGCAGTGCTAGTCGAGGGGGCTGGCGGCAAGAGACCCAGTACTTC.

The rearrangement links TRBV10-3 to TRBJ2-7, with D perhaps matching TRBD1 (5 bases). Germline CDR1 ENHRY, CDR2 SYGVKD. This CDR3 has 17 residues. V lost 0 bases, J lost 2 bases, and 17 bases lay in between. The CDR3 DNA is TGTGCCATCAGTGAGTCTAAAGAATCAGGGTACCCCTACGAGCAGTACTTC. Its protein product is CAISESKESGYPYEQYF.